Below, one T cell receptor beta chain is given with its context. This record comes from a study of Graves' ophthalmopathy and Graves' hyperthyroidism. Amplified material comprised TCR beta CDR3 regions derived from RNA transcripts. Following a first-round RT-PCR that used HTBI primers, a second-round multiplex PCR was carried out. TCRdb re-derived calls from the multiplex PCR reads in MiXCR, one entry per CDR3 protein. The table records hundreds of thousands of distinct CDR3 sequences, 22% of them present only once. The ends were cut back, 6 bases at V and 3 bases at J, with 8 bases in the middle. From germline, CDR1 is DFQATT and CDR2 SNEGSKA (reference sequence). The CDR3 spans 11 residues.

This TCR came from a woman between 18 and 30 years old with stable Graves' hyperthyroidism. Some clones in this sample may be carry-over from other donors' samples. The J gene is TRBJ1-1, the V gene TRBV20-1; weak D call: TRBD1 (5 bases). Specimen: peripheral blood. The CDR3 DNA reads TGCAGTGCCAGGGAGGACACTGAAGCTTTCTTT. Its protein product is CSAREDTEAFF.